This entry lists 26 T cell receptor beta chains sequenced from one sample in a study of identifying expanded T cells in peripheral blood. Profiling relied on immunoSEQ multiplex PCR, and the TCRdb table lists in-frame clones only, not all of them. In the table there are 90,000 or so clones, 88% of which are singletons. Sequences were obtained from blood. Receptors were obtained from a person between 18 and 69 years old in good health.

The count of this clone is one. The CDR3, as DNA: TGTGCCAGCAGCCCCAGTAGGGCGATGAATGAAAAACTGTTTTTT. Its translation is CASSPSRAMNEKLFF. This chain joins TRBV7-2 and TRBJ1-4; D is uncertain. Germline V gene lookup returns CDR1 SGHTA and CDR2 FQGNSA. V was trimmed by 5 bases and J by 5 bases, leaving 15 bases between them. The CDR3 runs to 15 residues.

The genes are TRBV19 and TRBJ1-1, with 7 bases fitting TRBD1. The junction had 14 bases not matched to a gene; V was cut back by 11 bases and J by 5 bases. Per germline, CDR1 LNHDA and CDR2 SQIVND (reference sequence). The CDR3 consists of 14 residues. In nucleotides, the CDR3 is TGTGCCTGCCGGGACAGCGCTGGAAGGACTGAAGCTTTCTTT. Its protein is CACRDSAGRTEAFF.

This chain joins TRBV5-1 and TRBJ2-7; TRBD1 matches 9 bases. V was clipped by 4 bases and J by 6 bases; unmatched bases: 11. The germline CDR1 and CDR2 sequences are SGHRS and YFSETQ. The CDR3 is made up of 15 amino acids. As DNA, the CDR3 is TGCGCCAGCAGCCGGCAGCCGGGACAGGGACCCGAGCAGTACTTC. This sequence encodes CASSRQPGQGPEQYF.

DNA of the CDR3: TGCGCCAGCAGCTTGAGGGGCAACCAAAACTATGGCTACACCTTC. This translates into CASSLRGNQNYGYTF. This chain uses TRBV5-1 with TRBJ1-2, with D possibly being TRBD1 (5 bases). Deletions cut 1 base from V and 2 bases from J, with 12 bases between. The CDR3 is 15 amino acids. Germline CDR1 SGHRS, CDR2 YFSETQ. Together with reference TRBV5-1 and TRBJ1-2, the CDR3 gives the full variable domain: KAGVTQTPRYLIKTRGQQVTLSCSPISGHRSVSWYQQTPGQGLQFLFEYFSETQRNKGNFPGRFSGRQFSNSRSEMNVSTLELGDSALYLCASSLRGNQNYGYTFGSGTRLTVV.

In nucleotides, the CDR3 is TGTGCCAGCAGCCAGACGGGGACAGGGGTTGAAAAACTGTTTTTT. This encodes CASSQTGTGVEKLFF. V gene TRBV7-9 combines with J gene TRBJ1-4; 10 bases align to TRBD1. The CDR3 loop spans 15 amino acids. Per germline, CDR1 SEHNR and CDR2 FQNEAQ (reference sequence). With 5 bases clipped from V and 7 bases from J, the junction kept 7 bases outside the gene matches.

The CDR3 DNA reads TGTGCCAGCAGTGAGGCGGGGGGAACGACCGCTTATGGCTACACCTTC. As protein: CASSEAGGTTAYGYTF. The chain is built from TRBV6-1 and TRBJ1-2; tentatively, D is TRBD1 (5 bases). Deletions cut 3 bases from V and 5 bases from J, with 19 bases between. CDR3 length equals 16 residues. Germline V CDR1 and CDR2: MNHNS, SASEGT.

This clone was observed once. The chain carries TRBV5-1 and TRBJ2-5; D is unclear. Between the trimmed V and J ends, which lost 7 bases and 1 base, there was a span of 11 bases. CDR1 and CDR2 from the germline V gene are SGHRS and YFSETQ. This CDR3 has 13 amino acids. The CDR3 nucleotides read TGCGCCAGCCGCTCTCAGGTCCAAGAGACCCAGTACTTC. Encoded protein: CASRSQVQETQYF.

The rearrangement uses TRBV6-6 and TRBJ2-4; TRBD1 aligns across 9 bases. CDR3 length: 16 residues. The trim removed 2 bases at V and 7 bases at J, leaving 9 bases unmatched. Germline values: CDR1 MNHNY, CDR2 SVGAGI (reference sequence). CDR3 bases: TGTGCCAGCAGTTACGTTCCGGGACAGGGTGGGAACATTCAGTACTTC. It encodes CASSYVPGQGGNIQYF.

This clone was counted at least ten times. The chain carries TRBV15 and TRBJ1-6; D remains unclear. The CDR3 contains 14 residues. Germline CDR1 and CDR2: LNHNV and YYDKDF (reference sequence). Trimming took off 0 bases at V and 14 bases at J, with 14 bases between the two ends. DNA for the CDR3: TGTGCCACCAGCAGAGAACCGGAAACTGCCACCCTCCACTTT. Protein: CATSREPETATLHF. Complete variable domain (other parts from reference TRBV15 and TRBJ1-6): DAMVIQNPRYQVTQFGKPVTLSCSQTLNHNVMYWYQQKSSQAPKLLFHYYDKDFNNEADTPDNFQSRRPNTSFCFLDIRSPGLGDTAMYLCATSREPETATLHFGNGTRLTVT.

J is TRBJ2-5 and V is TRBV7-9; D gene uncertain. The CDR3 spans 15 residues. CDR1 and CDR2 (germline): SEHNR, FQNEAQ (reference sequence). Trimming pared 5 bases from V and 5 bases from J, leaving 18 bases between. DNA of the CDR3: TGTGCCAGCAGCCCCACCCCGGAGTCCGGGGAGACCCAGTACTTC. It specifies CASSPTPESGETQYF.

V and J are TRBV27 and TRBJ2-1; D gene ambiguous. The CDR3 has 12 amino acids. Germline values: CDR1 MNHEY, CDR2 SMNVEV (reference sequence). The V gene lost 2 bases and the J gene lost 3 bases, with 2 bases spanning the gap. CDR3 in DNA: TGTGCCAGCAGTTTAAGCTACAATGAGCAGTTCTTC. This translates into CASSLSYNEQFF.

The chain links TRBV11-2 to TRBJ2-7; D ambiguous. CDR3 length: 14 amino acids. Trimming removed 5 bases at V and 2 bases at J, with 13 bases between. Germline CDR1 reads SGHAT; CDR2 reads FQNNGV. This CDR3 reads CASSPGSAAYEQYF. The CDR3 DNA reads TGTGCCAGCAGCCCCGGATCGGCAGCCTACGAGCAGTACTTC. Full variable domain (remainder filled in from reference TRBV11-2 and TRBJ2-7): EAGVAQSPRYKIIEKRQSVAFWCNPISGHATLYWYQQILGQGPKLLIQFQNNGVVDDSQLPKDRFSAERLKGVDSTLKIQPAKLEDSAVYLCASSPGSAAYEQYFGPGTRLTVT.

The chain links TRBV6-6 to TRBJ1-2; D is uncertain. The germline V and J ends were trimmed by 6 bases and 0 bases, with 14 bases remaining between them. The germline gives CDR1 MNHNY, CDR2 SVGAGI (reference sequence). The CDR3 loop spans 15 amino acids. The CDR3 nucleotides read TGTGCCAGCAGCCCTGACACGTTAGCTAACTATGGCTACACCTTC. This codes for CASSPDTLANYGYTF.

This sequence joins TRBV9 and TRBJ2-5; D may match TRBD1 or TRBD2 (5 bases each). The CDR3 contains 15 residues. The germline gives CDR1 SGDLS, CDR2 YYNGEE. The germline V and J ends were trimmed by 4 bases and 5 bases, with 18 bases remaining between them. CDR3 in DNA: TGTGCCAGCAGCTCGAGGGGTATGGGTGGGGAGACCCAGTACTTC. Translating it yields CASSSRGMGGETQYF.

The count of this clone is one. V gene TRBV21-1 combines with J gene TRBJ2-2. TRBV21-1 is flagged as a pseudogene. The CDR3 sequence is 17 residues long. CDR3: CASSGQAKLLRDGELFF. In DNA, the CDR3 is TGTGCCAGCAGCGGCCAGGCGAAACTTTTAAGGGACGGGGAGCTGTTTTTT.

V is TRBV28 and J is TRBJ2-7; D perhaps matches TRBD2 (6 bases). In germline, CDR1 is MDHEN, CDR2 SYDVKM. CDR3 size: 14 residues. Trimming took off 2 bases at V and 3 bases at J, with 11 bases between the two ends. CDR3 coding DNA: TGTGCCAGCAGTTTACGGGGGTCTCTCTACGAGCAGTACTTC. Protein: CASSLRGSLYEQYF.

The chain combines TRBV4-3 with TRBJ2-4; TRBD1 is a possible D gene (5 bases). Germline lookup yields CDR1 LGHNA and CDR2 YSLEER. V was shortened by 4 bases and J by 0 bases, with 7 bases between the two germline ends. CDR3 length equals 14 residues. CDR3 region: CASSPTVAKNIQYF. The CDR3 region has the DNA TGCGCCAGCAGCCCGACAGTAGCCAAAAACATTCAGTACTTC.

V and J are TRBV4-3 and TRBJ2-3; the match to TRBD2 covers 10 bases. V trimming: 0 bases; J trimming: 4 bases; junction bases outside the gene matches: 1. CDR1 LGHNA and CDR2 YSLEER come from the germline V gene. The length of the CDR3 is 15 residues. The CDR3 sequence: CASSQEGLAADTQYF. DNA for the CDR3: TGCGCCAGCAGCCAAGAAGGACTAGCGGCAGATACGCAGTATTTT.

V and J are TRBV10-1 and TRBJ2-1, with D perhaps matching TRBD2 (6 bases). CDR1 and CDR2 (germline): WNHNN, SYGVQD (reference sequence). Trimming removed 3 bases at V and 1 base at J, with 10 bases between. There are 15 residues in the CDR3. The CDR3 spells CASSDGRGSYNEQFF. CDR3 in DNA: TGCGCCAGCAGTGATGGCCGGGGGTCCTACAATGAGCAGTTCTTC.

V is TRBV4-1 and J is TRBJ1-4; D gene ambiguous. The germline CDR1 and CDR2 sequences are MGHRA and YSYEKL. Between the trimmed V and J ends, which lost 3 bases and 5 bases, there was a span of 13 bases. This CDR3 is 15 amino acids long. CDR3 DNA sequence: TGCGCCAGCAGCCACAGCTCCGCAGCAAATGAAAAACTGTTTTTT. Its protein is CASSHSSAANEKLFF.

This rearrangement joins TRBV4-3 to TRBJ1-2; D not resolved. The CDR3 is 15 amino acids. Per the germline V gene, CDR1 is LGHNA and CDR2 is YSLEER. Trimming left V 4 bases short and J 3 bases short, with 15 bases between. The CDR3 loop is CASSRGPADHYGYTF. The CDR3 coding sequence is TGCGCCAGCAGCCGGGGTCCGGCCGATCACTATGGCTACACCTTC.

V gene TRBV6-5 combines with J gene TRBJ1-2, with D maybe TRBD1 (6 bases). CDR3 length: 14 amino acids. Between the trimmed V and J ends, which lost 6 bases and 1 base, there was a span of 12 bases. Germline V gene data show CDR1 as MNHEY and CDR2 as SVGAGI. CDR3 region: CASREKGGNYGYTF. The CDR3 bases are TGTGCCAGCAGAGAGAAGGGGGGTAACTATGGCTACACCTTC.

The chain links TRBV9 to TRBJ2-3, with 12 nucleotides matching TRBD2. Germline CDR1 reads SGDLS; CDR2 reads YYNGEE. V shed 0 bases and J 6 bases; nucleotides not matched to a gene: 2. The CDR3 contains 15 residues. The CDR3 DNA follows: TGTGCCAGCAGCGTAGGAACTAGCGGGGGGGATACGCAGTATTTT. Residues: CASSVGTSGGDTQYF.

The CDR3 DNA reads TGTGCCAGCAGCTCTTCAGGGGGGTCTTGGGAGCAGTACTTC. It yields the protein CASSSSGGSWEQYF. This sequence joins TRBV13 and TRBJ2-7; TRBD1 is a possible D gene (7 bases). V dropped 4 bases and J dropped 7 bases, with 17 bases sitting between them. The germline gives CDR1 PRHDT, CDR2 FYEKMQ (reference sequence). There are 14 residues in the CDR3.

This sequence joins TRBV6-5 and TRBJ2-5, with D perhaps matching TRBD2 (6 bases). CDR1 and CDR2 from the germline V gene are MNHEY and SVGAGI. The CDR3 sequence is 13 residues long. CDR3 sequence reads: CVSRRGPGGTQYF. As DNA, the CDR3 is TGTGTTTCGAGGCGGGGCCCAGGTGGGACCCAGTACTTC.

The rearrangement uses TRBV6-6 and TRBJ2-7; D uncertain. V was cut by 5 bases and J by 3 bases, with 5 bases left in between. This CDR3 region has 11 residues. CDR1 is MNHNY, CDR2 SVGAGI, per germline (reference sequence). This chain's CDR3 is CASSPNYEQYF. The CDR3 DNA sequence: TGTGCCAGCAGTCCCAACTACGAGCAGTACTTC.